This TCR beta chain was captured in a study of shared clonotypes between healthy human individuals. Study-wide findings and caveats: Non-shared clonotypes had lower generation probabilities than those shared by all four donors.

Comments on this clone: Antigen specificity is unknown.

Sequencing was performed with immunoSEQ multiplex PCR; in TCRdb, only in-frame clones are kept and a portion is missing. Altogether some 1.5 million clones are present, approximately 97% being singletons, with the ten largest covering roughly 1.2%. The CDR3 is made up of 11 amino acids. Trimming stripped 7 bases from V and 9 bases from J, with 10 bases between. Germline V gives CDR1 MNHEY, CDR2 SMNVEV (reference sequence). This chain connects TRBV27 to TRBJ2-1; no clear D gene. Sequencing used naive CD4+ T cells sorted from blood. Indicated subset: CD45RA+ positively selected. This receptor was identified in a man under 40 in good health. This CDR3 is CASTATAEQFF. CDR3 nucleotides: TGTGCCAGCACCGCTACGGCTGAGCAGTTCTTC.